The entry below gives a single T cell receptor beta chain sequence along with its context. The antigen is not known. The sample is drawn from a study of T cell repertoires and HLA-DP antigens. Study context: CD4+ T cells were cocultured with HeLa cells expressing HLA-DP. One alloantigen had ten groove amino acid differences from self, the other one. Regarding the study as a whole: Clones undetected before culture averaged approximately 34% against one allele and under 60% against the other.

The primer mix covered 54 TRBV segments and 13 TRBJ segments. The method was immunoSEQ multiplex PCR; TCRdb's version includes in-frame clones alone and lacks a portion of them. The sample comprises about 110,000 clones, around 93% of which are singletons, and less than 0.35% rests with the top ten. Material for sequencing was CD4+ T cells from PBMCs. This receptor was taken from a woman aged 18-35 years in good health and CMV-seronegative.

Here the CDR3 DNA reads TGTGCCAGCAGAAGATCTAAACGGGGGGAGTCAGGAACGCAGTATTTT. This codes for CASRRSKRGESGTQYF. V and J are TRBV28 and TRBJ2-3, with 7 bases matching TRBD2. CDR3 length equals 16 residues. Germline V gene sequence: CDR1 MDHEN, CDR2 SYDVKM. The V gene end was trimmed by 6 bases and the J gene end by 9 bases; junction bases not matched to a gene: 18.